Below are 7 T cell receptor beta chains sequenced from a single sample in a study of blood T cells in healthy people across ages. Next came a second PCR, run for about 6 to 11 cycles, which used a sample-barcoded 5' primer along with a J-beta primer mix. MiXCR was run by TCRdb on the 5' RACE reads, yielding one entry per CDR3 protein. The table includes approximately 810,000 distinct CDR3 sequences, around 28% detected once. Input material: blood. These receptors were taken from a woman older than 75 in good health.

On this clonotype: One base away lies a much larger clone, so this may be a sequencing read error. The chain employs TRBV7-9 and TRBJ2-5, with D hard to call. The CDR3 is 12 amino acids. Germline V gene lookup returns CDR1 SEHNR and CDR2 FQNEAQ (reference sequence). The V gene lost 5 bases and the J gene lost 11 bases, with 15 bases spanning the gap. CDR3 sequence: CASSPLDSEQYF. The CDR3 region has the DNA TGTGCCAGCAGCCCCCTCGACTCTGAGCAGTACTTC.

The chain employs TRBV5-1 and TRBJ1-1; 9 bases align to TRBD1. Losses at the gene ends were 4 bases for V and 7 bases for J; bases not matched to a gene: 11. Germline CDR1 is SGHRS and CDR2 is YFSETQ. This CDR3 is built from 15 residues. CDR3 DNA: TGCGCCAGCAGCCACAAGACAGGGGGTGAGAATGAAGCTTTCTTT. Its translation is CASSHKTGGENEAFF.

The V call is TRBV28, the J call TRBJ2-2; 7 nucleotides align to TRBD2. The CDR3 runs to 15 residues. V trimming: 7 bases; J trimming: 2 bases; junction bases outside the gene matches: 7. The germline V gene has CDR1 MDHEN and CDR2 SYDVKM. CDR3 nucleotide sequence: TGTGCCAGCAAGAACGAGCGGGGTAACACCGGGGAGCTGTTTTTT. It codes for CASKNERGNTGELFF. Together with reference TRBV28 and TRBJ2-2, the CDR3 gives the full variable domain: DVKVTQSSRYLVKRTGEKVFLECVQDMDHENMFWYRQDPGLGLRLIYFSYDVKMKEKGDIPEGYSVSREKKERFSLILESASTNQTSMYLCASKNERGNTGELFFGEGSRLTVL.

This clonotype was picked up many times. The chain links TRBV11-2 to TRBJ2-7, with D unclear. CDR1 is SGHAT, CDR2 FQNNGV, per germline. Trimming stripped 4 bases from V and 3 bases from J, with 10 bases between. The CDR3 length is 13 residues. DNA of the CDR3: TGTGCCAGCAGCTCCTACCCTTACTACGAGCAGTACTTC. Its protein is CASSSYPYYEQYF.

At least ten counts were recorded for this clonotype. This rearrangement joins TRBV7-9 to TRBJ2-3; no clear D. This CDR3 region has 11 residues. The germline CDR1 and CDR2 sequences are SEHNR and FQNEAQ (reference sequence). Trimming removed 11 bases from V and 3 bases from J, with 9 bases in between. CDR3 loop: CASKGTDTQYF. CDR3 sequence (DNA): TGTGCCTCCAAGGGTACAGATACGCAGTATTTT. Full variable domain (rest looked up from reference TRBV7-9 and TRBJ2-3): DTGVSQNPRHKITKRGQNVTFRCDPISEHNRLYWYRQTLGQGPEFLTYFQNEAQLEKSRLLSDRFSAERPKGSFSTLEIQRTEQGDSAMYLCASKGTDTQYFGPGTRLTVL.

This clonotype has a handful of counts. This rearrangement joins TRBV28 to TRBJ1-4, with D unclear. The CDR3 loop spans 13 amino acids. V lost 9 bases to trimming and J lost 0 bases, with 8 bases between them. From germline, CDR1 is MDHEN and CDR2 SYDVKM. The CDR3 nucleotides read TGTGCCAGTGGAAAAGCAACTAATGAAAAACTGTTTTTT. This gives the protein CASGKATNEKLFF. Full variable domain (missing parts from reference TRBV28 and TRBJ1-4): DVKVTQSSRYLVKRTGEKVFLECVQDMDHENMFWYRQDPGLGLRLIYFSYDVKMKEKGDIPEGYSVSREKKERFSLILESASTNQTSMYLCASGKATNEKLFFGSGTQLSVL.

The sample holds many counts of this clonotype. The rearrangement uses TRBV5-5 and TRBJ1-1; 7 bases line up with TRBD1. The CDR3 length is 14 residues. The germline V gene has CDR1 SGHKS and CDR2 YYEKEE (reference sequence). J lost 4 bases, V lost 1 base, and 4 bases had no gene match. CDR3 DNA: TGTGCCAGCAGCTTGATGCAGGGGGGCACTGAAGCTTTCTTT. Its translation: CASSLMQGGTEAFF.